These 30 T cell receptor beta chains were sequenced from one sample in a study of lung T cells in sarcoidosis with Löfgren's syndrome. TCRdb itself ran the reads through MiXCR, one entry per CDR3 protein. The repertoire consists of 15,000 to 25,000 distinct CDR3 sequences, with roughly 21% occurring once and the leading ten covering less than 0.95%. The material sequenced was CD4+ T cells from bronchoalveolar lavage. Source of these receptors: a human donor with sarcoidosis (Löfgren's syndrome or another form), or a control subject (not recorded which).

This clonotype has at least ten counts. The chain carries TRBV20-1 and TRBJ2-7, with 9 bases matching TRBD2. The ends lost 4 bases at V and 2 bases at J; junction bases unmatched: 9. CDR1 DFQATT and CDR2 SNEGSKA come from the germline V gene (reference sequence). The CDR3 length is 15 residues. The CDR3 DNA sequence: TGCAGTGCTACCCGGACTAGCGACAAAACCTACGAGCAGTACTTC. Residues: CSATRTSDKTYEQYF.

This clonotype is classed as medium-sized. This sequence joins TRBV27 and TRBJ1-2; D unresolved. Germline-derived CDR1 and CDR2 are MNHEY and SMNVEV (reference sequence). Trimming left V 2 bases short and J 9 bases short, with 13 bases between. CDR3 length: 13 amino acids. DNA for the CDR3: TGTGCCAGCAGTTTAGGTCCGGGGATGAGCTACACCTTC. Translated: CASSLGPGMSYTF.

This clonotype was seen ten or more times. The chain joins TRBV7-2 to TRBJ2-7; D perhaps matches TRBD1 (5 bases). This CDR3 comprises 13 residues. Trimming stripped 5 bases from V and 3 bases from J, with 11 bases between. Germline CDR1 reads SGHTA; CDR2 reads FQGNSA. The CDR3 spells CASSNRFDYEQYF. The DNA of the CDR3 is TGTGCCAGCAGCAACAGGTTCGACTACGAGCAGTACTTC.

This clonotype came up many times. The V gene is TRBV7-3, the J gene TRBJ1-5, with 8 bases that match TRBD1. Germline CDR1 SGHTA, CDR2 FQGTGA. V dropped 5 bases and J dropped 2; count of bases not matched to a gene: 2. The CDR3 runs 14 residues. In DNA form, the CDR3 reads TGTGCCAGCAGCGAACAGGGGGGCAATCAGCCCCAGCATTTT. Translating gives CASSEQGGNQPQHF.

This clonotype was recorded at least ten times. The chain has TRBV20-1 and TRBJ2-7; D gene ambiguous. The CDR3 consists of 12 residues. Germline V CDR1 and CDR2: DFQATT, SNEGSKA (reference sequence). V was pared by 4 bases and J by 2 bases, with 9 bases between. CDR3: CSATNNAYEQYF. Here the CDR3 DNA reads TGCAGTGCTACGAACAACGCCTACGAGCAGTACTTC.

This chain uses TRBV19 with TRBJ2-7; D uncertain. Germline CDR1 is LNHDA and CDR2 is SQIVND (reference sequence). V was pared by 3 bases and J by 0 bases, with 6 bases between. The CDR3 sequence is 13 residues long. The CDR3 loop reads CASSIGHSYEQYF. CDR3 sequence (DNA): TGTGCCAGTAGTATTGGGCACTCCTACGAGCAGTACTTC.

This clonotype has only a few counts. The chain uses TRBV9 and TRBJ2-3; D remains unclear. Germline lookup yields CDR1 SGDLS and CDR2 YYNGEE. V was trimmed by 4 bases and J by 3 bases, leaving 6 bases between them. The CDR3 has 12 amino acids. CDR3 sequence reads: CASSPGTDTQYF. CDR3 nucleotide sequence: TGTGCCAGCAGCCCCGGTACAGATACGCAGTATTTT.

This clonotype was seen only a few times. One junction end does not reproduce the germline sequence, and a read error may be involved. The chain joins TRBV4-2 to TRBJ2-7, with D possibly TRBD2 on 5 matching bases. The CDR3 sequence is 16 residues long. The germline CDR1 and CDR2 sequences are LGHNA and YNFKEQ. The CDR3 loop reads CASGQGMDSYSYEQYF. The DNA of the CDR3 is TGTGCCAGCGGCCAAGGCATGGACTCATATTCCTACGAGCAGTACTTC.

By sample fraction, this clonotype is medium-sized. This chain connects TRBV6-2 or TRBV6-3 to TRBJ2-4; 7 nucleotides match TRBD2. V gave up 6 bases and J gave up 6 bases; unmatched junction bases: 5. Germline CDR1 and CDR2: MNHEY and SVGEGT. The CDR3 runs to 13 residues. This chain's CDR3 is CASSRDYINIQYF. Here the CDR3 DNA reads TGTGCCAGCAGCCGGGACTATATAAACATTCAGTACTTC.

There are many counts of this clonotype. The V gene is TRBV25-1, the J gene TRBJ2-1; 15 bases are a match to TRBD2. The V segment lost 4 bases and the J segment 3 bases; nucleotides outside the gene matches: 10. CDR1 MGHDK and CDR2 SYGVNS come from the germline V gene. CDR3 length: 19 residues. The CDR3 coding sequence is TGTGCCAGCAGTGTAGCCGGACTAGCGGGAGGGCCCCTCTACAATGAGCAGTTCTTC. Translation gives CASSVAGLAGGPLYNEQFF.

This clonotype was detected many times. The rearrangement uses TRBV28 and TRBJ1-1; 7 bases align to TRBD1. This CDR3 is 13 amino acids long. The germline gives CDR1 MDHEN, CDR2 SYDVKM. The V and J ends lost 3 bases and 6 bases, in that order; junction bases with no gene match: 4. CDR3 nucleotides: TGTGCCAGCAGTTTCCAGGGGGGACCTGAAGCTTTCTTT. Residues: CASSFQGGPEAFF.

This clonotype has a count of ten or more. The gene calls are TRBV7-6 and TRBJ2-1, with D perhaps TRBD2 (5 bases). Per germline, CDR1 SGHVS and CDR2 FNYEAQ. V lost 5 bases and J 1 base, leaving 18 bases between the germline ends. The CDR3 length is 17 residues. In DNA form, the CDR3 reads TGTGCCAGCAGCCCCCCCCAAGGACTTGGGTCCTACAATGAGCAGTTCTTC. It translates to CASSPPQGLGSYNEQFF.

By sample share, this clonotype is medium-sized (0.01 to 0.1%). The chain carries TRBV6-1 and TRBJ2-2, with D possibly matching TRBD2 (6 bases). V was shortened by 7 bases and J by 0 bases, with 9 bases between the two germline ends. CDR1 and CDR2 (germline): MNHNS, SASEGT. The CDR3 has 14 residues. The CDR3 protein is CASISGANTGELFF. The CDR3 coding sequence is TGTGCCAGCATTAGCGGTGCGAACACCGGGGAGCTGTTTTTT.

As regards this clonotype: The junction departs from the called germline gene at one end, perhaps through a read error. The rearrangement uses TRBV6-2 or TRBV6-3 and TRBJ2-1, with 11 bases identical to TRBD2. The germline gives CDR1 MNHEY, CDR2 SVGEGT. CDR3 length equals 17 residues. This CDR3 is CASSRMGLADRYNKQLF. CDR3 DNA sequence: TGTGCCAGCAGTCGGATGGGACTAGCGGACAGATACAATAAGCAGCTCTTC.

This clonotype turned up a few times. Since a much larger clone is just one base distant, this may be a read error. The chain uses TRBV6-1 and TRBJ2-1; 8 bases are shared with TRBD1. V dropped 6 bases and J dropped 3; count of bases not matched to a gene: 7. CDR3 length equals 15 residues. Germline values: CDR1 MNHNS, CDR2 SASEGT. DNA of the CDR3: TGTGCCAGCAGGGCTGCAGGGGGCTTCTACAATGAGCAGTTCTTC. The encoded protein is CASRAAGGFYNEQFF.

This clonotype has a count of ten or more. The gene calls are TRBV5-1 and TRBJ2-3, with D possibly being TRBD2 (5 bases). This CDR3 spans 14 amino acids. The V end was cut by 4 bases, the J end by 5 bases, with 14 bases between. Germline loops: CDR1 SGHRS, CDR2 YFSETQ. In DNA form, the CDR3 reads TGCGCCAGCAGCATAGGACGAGGGAGAGATACGCAGTATTTT. The encoded protein is CASSIGRGRDTQYF.

This clonotype was recorded many times. V and J are TRBV7-9 and TRBJ2-2, with a possible D match to TRBD1 (6 bases). The germline CDR1 and CDR2 sequences are SEHNR and FQNEAQ (reference sequence). The CDR3 loop spans 16 amino acids. V was cut by 3 bases and J by 2 bases, with 13 bases left in between. CDR3 sequence: CASSLIRTANTGELFF. The CDR3, as DNA: TGTGCCAGCAGCTTGATACGGACAGCCAACACCGGGGAGCTGTTTTTT.

This sequence joins TRBV7-9 and TRBJ2-1, with TRBD2 matching 13 bases. This CDR3 is built from 23 residues. Germline V lookup: CDR1 SEHNR, CDR2 FQNEAQ (reference sequence). The junction had 24 bases not matched to a gene; V was cut back by 7 bases and J by 0 bases. The CDR3, as DNA: TGTGCCAGCACCTCCAGGGACAGGCAACTAGCGGGAGGGTCTCTAATCTCCTACAATGAGCAGTTCTTC. This gives the protein CASTSRDRQLAGGSLISYNEQFF.

This clonotype was detected only once. This clone may be a read error of a much larger clone one base away. This sequence joins TRBV20-1 and TRBJ1-2, with D unresolved. V lost 0 bases and J 4 bases, leaving 9 bases between the germline ends. The CDR3 extends over 13 amino acids. The V gene's germline CDR1 is DFQATT and CDR2 SNEGSKA (reference sequence). The CDR3 region is CSAREQSVYGYTF. CDR3 bases: TGCAGTGCTAGAGAGCAATCGGTCTATGGCTACACCTTC.

V usage is TRBV7-9 and J usage is TRBJ2-7, with D uncertain. Per germline, CDR1 SEHNR and CDR2 FQNEAQ (reference sequence). V lost 6 bases to trimming and J lost 1 base, with 10 bases between them. The CDR3 is made up of 13 amino acids. CDR3 sequence reads: CASRRAGSYEQYF. CDR3 coding DNA: TGTGCCAGCAGAAGAGCCGGGTCCTACGAGCAGTACTTC.

This clonotype was found many times. This chain connects TRBV7-2 to TRBJ2-3, with 7 nucleotides matching TRBD1. The CDR3 is 16 residues long. Germline CDR1 SGHTA, CDR2 FQGNSA. With V trimmed by 1 base and J by 1 base, 5 bases remained unmatched. The CDR3 loop reads CASSLVGGFGTDTQYF. The CDR3 DNA sequence: TGTGCCAGCAGCTTAGTAGGGGGCTTCGGCACAGATACGCAGTATTTT. Filled out from reference TRBV7-2 and TRBJ2-3, the complete variable domain reads GAGVSQSPSNKVTEKGKDVELRCDPISGHTALYWYRQSLGQGLEFLIYFQGNSAPDKSGLPSDRFSAERTGGSVSTLTIQRTQQEDSAVYLCASSLVGGFGTDTQYFGPGTRLTVL.

In this sample, this clonotype turned up many times. This chain uses TRBV19 with TRBJ1-5; D remains unclear. From germline, CDR1 is LNHDA and CDR2 SQIVND (reference sequence). This CDR3 is built from 13 residues. V was shortened by 8 bases and J by 3 bases, with 11 bases between the two germline ends. The DNA for the CDR3 is TGTGCCAGTGCCCAGCTGGACAATCAGCCCCAGCATTTT. Translation: CASAQLDNQPQHF.

The J gene is TRBJ2-2, the V gene TRBV13; D remains unclear. V lost 1 base and J lost 6, with 9 bases in between. The CDR3 covers 14 residues. The germline V gene encodes CDR1 PRHDT and CDR2 FYEKMQ (reference sequence). This chain's CDR3 is CASSLETGSGELFF. In DNA, the CDR3 is TGTGCCAGCAGCTTAGAGACTGGCTCCGGGGAGCTGTTTTTT.

This clonotype was seen a few times. The chain employs TRBV28 and TRBJ1-1, with D possibly being TRBD1 (5 bases). The CDR3 length is 13 residues. Trimming removed 2 bases from V and 3 bases from J, with 7 bases in between. CDR1 MDHEN and CDR2 SYDVKM come from the germline V gene. DNA of the CDR3: TGTGCCAGCAGTTTAGGGGGTGACACTGAAGCTTTCTTT. Protein product: CASSLGGDTEAFF.

This clonotype was recorded many times. The gene calls are TRBV10-3 and TRBJ2-1; 7 bases agree with TRBD1. The CDR3 sequence is 18 residues long. The ends lost 5 bases at V and 4 bases at J; junction bases unmatched: 17. The germline V gene has CDR1 ENHRY and CDR2 SYGVKD. CDR3 residues: CAISHYSFSKGAYNEQFF. The CDR3 DNA reads TGTGCCATCAGTCATTATTCATTTTCTAAGGGGGCATACAATGAGCAGTTCTTC.

By sample share, this clonotype is medium-sized. The chain couples TRBV6-2 or TRBV6-3 to TRBJ2-5; tentatively, D is TRBD1 (6 bases). Germline V CDR1 and CDR2: MNHEY, SVGEGT. Trimming left V 4 bases short and J 3 bases short, with 15 bases between. This CDR3 is built from 15 residues. In DNA, the CDR3 is TGTGCCAGCAGTTTTACAGGGTTGAGGGAAGAGACCCAGTACTTC. It codes for CASSFTGLREETQYF.

This clonotype was seen many times. The J gene is TRBJ1-6, the V gene TRBV28; D is perhaps TRBD1 (6 bases). The CDR3 extends over 13 amino acids. Germline values: CDR1 MDHEN, CDR2 SYDVKM. V gave up 4 bases and J gave up 8 bases, with 9 bases separating them. The CDR3 protein is CASSWGAYSPLHF. The DNA for the CDR3 is TGTGCCAGCAGTTGGGGGGCATATTCACCCCTCCACTTT.

Judged by abundance, this clonotype is medium-sized. The rearrangement joins TRBV7-2 to TRBJ2-7, with D unresolved. V gave up 1 base and J gave up 3 bases, with 10 bases separating them. CDR1 is SGHTA and CDR2 is FQGNSA in the germline V gene. The CDR3 is made up of 14 amino acids. The CDR3 DNA follows: TGTGCCAGCAGCTTAGGCCCCATAAACTACGAGCAGTACTTC. The encoded protein is CASSLGPINYEQYF.

This clonotype is classed as medium-sized. The chain joins TRBV15 to TRBJ2-3; 10 positions agree with TRBD2. V gave up 6 bases and J gave up 0 bases; unmatched junction bases: 6. The CDR3 sequence is 16 residues long. Germline CDR1 and CDR2: LNHNV and YYDKDF (reference sequence). CDR3 in amino acids: CATRGIAGGSTDTQYF. The CDR3 DNA follows: TGTGCCACCAGAGGTATAGCGGGGGGAAGCACAGATACGCAGTATTTT.

Many counts were recorded for this clonotype. The rearrangement links TRBV2 to TRBJ1-4; the D is unclear. The CDR3 extends over 14 amino acids. CDR1 SNHLY and CDR2 FYNNEI come from the germline V gene. With 7 bases removed from V and 0 bases from J, the gap between germline ends came to 9 bases. CDR3 sequence: CASMQFATNEKLFF. CDR3 DNA sequence: TGTGCCAGCATGCAGTTTGCAACTAATGAAAAACTGTTTTTT.